This T cell receptor (beta chain) is drawn from a study of cytomegalovirus exposure and HLA in healthy donors. Study context: Membership in the Caucasian-associated ancestry cluster was found for approximately 85% of about 430 genotyped donors.

Regarding the study as a whole: In a later analysis, specific HLA alleles were associated with 15,000 or so TCR beta sequences at a 0.05 false discovery rate. Some V segments, TRBV6-2 and TRBV6-3 among them, were indistinguishable and were therefore excluded.

With 60 Vbeta and 13 Jbeta primers, the PCR was carried out. Assay used: immunoSEQ multiplex PCR; TCRdb lists only in-frame clones, some missing. Of 150,000 to 200,000 clones listed, roughly 80% are singletons. On this clone: What it binds is unknown.

The CDR3 consists of 15 residues. The V and J ends lost 2 bases and 6 bases, in that order; junction bases with no gene match: 6. Germline lookup yields CDR1 KGHSH and CDR2 LQKENI. Unrecorded immune exposure was likely among donors, who were nominally healthy when sampled. The V and J genes are TRBV18 and TRBJ1-2; 10 nucleotides agree with TRBD1. Sequenced material: PBMCs. The TCR originated in a female donor in good health and CMV-seronegative. The CDR3 here is CASSPYAGTGDGYTF. The CDR3 nucleotides are TGTGCCAGCTCACCATATGCCGGGACAGGGGATGGCTACACCTTC.